Following are 24 T cell receptor beta chains from one sample sequenced in a study of high-grade serous ovarian cancer treatment subgroups (dated by TCRdb to 2020 to 2023). The tumor samples were collected prior to definitive surgery or chemotherapy. The library was produced with the immunoSEQ multiplex PCR assay. In its TCRdb copy, this immuneACCESS table keeps in-frame sequences only and misses some clones. Where compared with another copy, unresolved V genes explain less than half of these, and the others have no known cause. The sample records 9,500 to 15,000 clones, roughly 85% of which are singletons. Around 2.7% of the sample rests with the top ten. Input material: tumor tissue. The receptors here all came from a human donor with high-grade serous ovarian cancer.

This chain links TRBV12-2 with TRBJ2-1; the D call of TRBD2 is as the table states it, not checked on the DNA. TRBV12-2 is a pseudogene segment. The CDR3 loop spans 24 amino acids. CDR3 DNA sequence: TGTGCAAGTCGCCCCCGGACTAGCGGGGGGCTCGAATCGTTACCCAGTCGCTTATACAATGAGCAGTTCTTC. Amino acids: CASRPRTSGGLESLPSRLYNEQFF.

The gene calls are TRBV28 and TRBJ2-7; no definite D call. V dropped 4 bases and J dropped 3 bases, with 1 base sitting between them. Germline assignment: CDR1 MDHEN and CDR2 SYDVKM. This CDR3 has 10 residues. CDR3 nucleotides: TGTGCCAGCAGTTGCTACGAGCAGTACGTC. Amino acid sequence: CASSCYEQYV.

The J gene is TRBJ1-6, the V gene TRBV18; 9 bases are a match to TRBD1. V lost 2 bases to trimming and J lost 9 bases; unmatched junction nucleotides: 5. Germline V gene sequence: CDR1 KGHSH, CDR2 LQKENI. This CDR3 contains 15 residues. CDR3 bases: TGTGCCAGCTCACCAGAACAGGGGGCAGGTTCACCCCTCCACTTT. Encoded protein: CASSPEQGAGSPLHF.

There are a few counts of this clone. The chain links TRBV4-2 to TRBJ1-3; D is perhaps TRBD1 (6 bases). Trimming pared 4 bases from V and 0 bases from J, leaving 13 bases between. The CDR3 is 16 residues long. Per germline, CDR1 LGHNA and CDR2 YNFKEQ. CDR3: CASSLSGTSSGNTIYF. CDR3 DNA: TGTGCCAGCAGCCTTTCAGGGACATCCTCTGGAAACACCATATATTTT.

The chain has TRBV10-2 and TRBJ2-5; 10 bases fit TRBD2. The CDR3 spans 16 residues. The germline V gene encodes CDR1 WSHSY and CDR2 SAAADI. The ends lost 3 bases at V and 0 bases at J; junction bases unmatched: 4. CDR3 DNA: TGCGCCAGCAGTGATCTAGCGGGGGTGAACCAAGAGACCCAGTACTTC. Its protein is CASSDLAGVNQETQYF.

The chain employs TRBV5-1 and TRBJ2-3; D is perhaps TRBD1 or TRBD2 (5 bases each). This CDR3 has 14 residues. Germline V gene sequence: CDR1 SGHRS, CDR2 YFSETQ. V dropped 4 bases and J dropped 2 bases, with 11 bases sitting between them. The CDR3 bases are TGCGCCAGCAGCGTGGGGGTCCTCACAGATACGCAGTATTTT. Protein sequence: CASSVGVLTDTQYF.

The J gene is TRBJ1-2, the V gene TRBV10-3, with a possible D match to TRBD1 (6 bases). Germline assignment: CDR1 ENHRY and CDR2 SYGVKD. V lost 8 bases and J 8 bases, leaving 24 bases between the germline ends. The CDR3 totals 15 residues. The CDR3 DNA reads as TGTGCCATCGCAGGCTCTTTGGGGGCGGAGGAAGGCTACACCTTC. It translates to CAIAGSLGAEEGYTF.

This clone has more than one count but fewer than ten. The rearrangement joins TRBV5-1 to TRBJ2-2; 9 bases fit TRBD2. CDR3 length: 17 amino acids. V shed 4 bases, J shed 2 bases, and the junction held 9 bases outside the gene matches. Germline CDR1 SGHRS, CDR2 YFSETQ. The CDR3 nucleotides are TGCGCCAGCAGCCTTAACACCGGGACTAGCAACACCGGGGAGCTGTTTTTT. Protein: CASSLNTGTSNTGELFF.

The rearrangement links TRBV28 to TRBJ1-1, with no clear D. Trimming cost V 11 bases and J 8 bases, with 21 bases left between them. The CDR3 runs 13 residues. Germline V CDR1 and CDR2: MDHEN, SYDVKM. The CDR3 loop is CASCPRGFREAFF. CDR3 coding DNA: TGTGCCTCCTGCCCCCGGGGTTTTAGGGAAGCTTTCTTT.

This clone was seen a single time. The V call is TRBV4-3, the J call TRBJ1-1, with unresolved D. This CDR3 contains 16 residues. The V end lost 0 bases, the J end lost 1 base, and 12 bases lay between the germline ends. CDR1 is LGHNA, CDR2 YSLEER, per germline. As DNA, the CDR3 is TGCGCCAGCAGCCAAGATCGAGTTCTTGGGAACACTGAAGCTTTCTTT. This sequence encodes CASSQDRVLGNTEAFF.

The rearrangement uses TRBV5-1 and TRBJ1-1, with 7 bases that match TRBD1. J was trimmed by 1 base and V by 3 bases; bases with no gene match: 6. The CDR3 consists of 15 residues. The germline V gene encodes CDR1 SGHRS and CDR2 YFSETQ. CDR3 sequence: CASSSRGGGNTEAFF. CDR3 sequence (DNA): TGCGCCAGCAGCTCGCGAGGGGGCGGGAACACTGAAGCTTTCTTT.

The chain carries TRBV7-8 and TRBJ2-5; tentatively, D is TRBD1 or TRBD2 (5 bases each). V lost 3 bases, J lost 1 base, and 9 bases lay in between. This CDR3 region has 14 residues. The germline V gene has CDR1 SGHVS and CDR2 FQNEAQ. The CDR3: CASSFYGGQETQYF. DNA of the CDR3: TGTGCCAGCAGCTTTTATGGGGGCCAAGAGACCCAGTACTTC.

The chain is built from TRBV7-2 and TRBJ1-5; 7 bases match TRBD1. CDR1 is SGHTA and CDR2 is FQGNSA in the germline V gene. V shed 6 bases and J 5 bases; nucleotides not matched to a gene: 4. The CDR3 has 13 residues. CDR3 sequence (DNA): TGTGCCAGCAGTCGAGACAGGGATCAGCCCCAGCATTTT. Translated: CASSRDRDQPQHF.

This sequence joins TRBV5-1 and TRBJ2-5; TRBD1 is a possible D gene (5 bases). Per the germline V gene, CDR1 is SGHRS and CDR2 is YFSETQ. The CDR3 contains 16 residues. V dropped 1 base and J dropped 2 bases, with 15 bases sitting between them. The CDR3 is CASSLMWGLGQETQYF. The CDR3 nucleotides read TGCGCCAGCAGCTTGATGTGGGGCCTGGGGCAAGAGACCCAGTACTTC. The full variable domain, completed using reference TRBV5-1 and TRBJ2-5, is KAGVTQTPRYLIKTRGQQVTLSCSPISGHRSVSWYQQTPGQGLQFLFEYFSETQRNKGNFPGRFSGRQFSNSRSEMNVSTLELGDSALYLCASSLMWGLGQETQYFGPGTRLLVL.

This clone was seen just once. This sequence joins TRBV19 and TRBJ1-5, with TRBD1 matching 7 bases. This CDR3 has 15 amino acids. The germline V gene has CDR1 LNHDA and CDR2 SQIVND (reference sequence). The junction had 10 bases not matched to a gene; V was cut back by 6 bases and J by 5 bases. CDR3: CASRPRQGGYQPQHF. CDR3 nucleotide sequence: TGTGCCAGTAGACCCCGACAGGGAGGATATCAGCCCCAGCATTTT.

The V and J genes are TRBV5-8 and TRBJ2-7; D gene unclear. The CDR3 contains 11 residues. The V and J ends lost 7 bases and 1 base respectively, with 6 bases between them. The germline gives CDR1 SGHTS, CDR2 YDEGEE. CDR3 nucleotides: TGTGCCAGCCAAGAGTCCTACGAGCAGTACTTC. Protein sequence: CASQESYEQYF.

The rearrangement links TRBV30 to TRBJ1-6; D is uncertain. The CDR3 totals 14 residues. Deletions cut 4 bases from V and 8 bases from J, with 15 bases between. Germline V CDR1 and CDR2: GTSNPN, SVGIG (reference sequence). CDR3 loop: CAWTRATKDSPLHF. The CDR3 DNA reads as TGTGCCTGGACCCGGGCGACTAAGGATTCACCCCTCCACTTT.

The rearrangement links TRBV29-1 to TRBJ2-3; D is undetermined. CDR1 and CDR2 from the germline V gene are SQVTM and ANQGSEA. V shed 2 bases and J shed 5 bases, with 8 bases lying between them. The CDR3 covers 12 residues. Here the CDR3 DNA reads TGCAGCGTTGAAAGGGTCGGAGATACGCAGTATTTT. Protein: CSVERVGDTQYF.

The chain has TRBV6-1 and TRBJ2-2; D perhaps matches TRBD1 (5 bases). Trimming removed 2 bases at V and 6 bases at J, with 10 bases between. From germline, CDR1 is MNHNS and CDR2 SASEGT. This CDR3 comprises 14 residues. CDR3 region: CASSERGRAGELFF. Here the CDR3 DNA reads TGTGCCAGCAGTGAAAGGGGCAGGGCCGGGGAGCTGTTTTTT.

The chain employs TRBV7-9 and TRBJ1-2; 9 bases line up with TRBD1. Looked up from germline, CDR1 is SEHNR and CDR2 is FQNEAQ (reference sequence). V shed 1 base, J shed 5 bases, and the junction held 2 bases outside the gene matches. This CDR3 is built from 14 residues. CDR3 coding DNA: TGTGCCAGCAGCTTAGGAGGACAGGGGTATGGCTACACCTTC. Its translation: CASSLGGQGYGYTF.

This chain connects TRBV6-1 to TRBJ2-2; 7 positions agree with TRBD1. Trimming cost V 6 bases and J 6 bases; bases outside gene matches: 10. The CDR3 sequence is 15 residues long. CDR1 is MNHNS and CDR2 is SASEGT in the germline V gene. The CDR3 is CASRPGTVLSGELFF. The CDR3, as DNA: TGTGCCAGCAGGCCCGGGACAGTTCTCTCCGGGGAGCTGTTTTTT.

The gene calls are TRBV10-3 and TRBJ2-3; no reliable D call. Between the trimmed V and J ends, which lost 7 bases and 4 bases, there was a span of 21 bases. The CDR3 is 16 residues long. CDR1 ENHRY and CDR2 SYGVKD come from the germline V gene. CDR3 coding DNA: TGTGCCATCAAGACCGGTAGACAAGGAAGGTCAGATACGCAGTATTTT. Its protein is CAIKTGRQGRSDTQYF.

DNA for the CDR3: TGTGCCAGCAGCTCATATAATTCACCCCTCCACTTT. Protein sequence: CASSSYNSPLHF. The V gene is TRBV5-6, the J gene TRBJ1-6; D remains unclear. CDR1 and CDR2 (germline): SGHDT, YYEEEE. Deletions cut 3 bases from V and 4 bases from J, with 2 bases between. This CDR3 contains 12 residues.

V gene TRBV28 combines with J gene TRBJ2-1; weak D call: TRBD1 (5 bases). V was clipped by 3 bases and J by 7 bases, with 10 bases between them. The CDR3 consists of 13 residues. Germline V gene data show CDR1 as MDHEN and CDR2 as SYDVKM. CDR3 sequence reads: CASSLPQDNEQFF. CDR3 DNA: TGTGCCAGCAGTTTGCCACAGGATAATGAGCAGTTCTTC.